This T cell receptor beta chain was recorded in a study of CD8 T cells in ankylosing spondylitis (TCRdb year 2017). As for the study more broadly: The study profiled T cell receptor beta repertoires in healthy donors and ankylosing spondylitis patients to find disease-linked TCR variants. Peripheral blood samples were taken, and synovial fluid was additionally collected from ankylosing spondylitis patients. The whole study cohort included about a hundred healthy donors and about two dozen ankylosing spondylitis patients. Overall study outcomes, separate from this receptor: The disease-linked clones were reported to be significantly enriched in matched synovial fluid samples from ankylosing spondylitis patients. A TCR beta motif made up of several highly homologous amino acid variants appeared to be characteristic of blood from ankylosing spondylitis patients. The disease-linked clones showed a CD8+ phenotype and occurred at relatively low frequencies in peripheral blood. Some motif variants were previously reported in synovial fluid and blood of reactive arthritis patients, suggesting common disease-initiation mechanisms.

Spanning cysteine to phenylalanine, the CDR3 consists of 12 amino acids. Left in the record is the CDR3 DNA by itself, 36 bases read in frame from the first base. The germline ends are 11 bases apart after V is trimmed by 2 bases and J by 10 bases. From a lookup of the germline V gene, CDR1 and CDR2 are SGHTA and FQGTGA. Sequencing used an Illumina HiSeq 2500. Quantitative 5'-RACE with molecular barcodes was used to prepare TCR beta libraries. In the source study's methods: A new computational method, built on a probabilistic model of VDJ rearrangement, was used to identify disease-linked TCR variants. TCRdb itself trimmed the public reads at Q25 with fastp, ran MiXCR and retained productive beta chains. Here each entry gathers all rows of one CDR3 protein and keeps the most common genes and DNA. The V and J calls, along with clone size, are taken from TCRdb and not from the paper's own processing. For this sample the table gives approximately 300,000 distinct CDR3 sequences, of which roughly 8% were detected only once. About 15% of the sample belongs to the ten largest clones.

This clonotype was seen many times. No antigen is known for it. Base-call qualities are not available, and no considerably larger clone is one nucleotide away. This receptor was obtained from a male donor with ankylosing spondylitis. The V and J genes are TRBV7-3 and TRBJ1-1; a tentative D match to TRBD1 spans 5 bases. The source material was blood, either unsorted or a sorted T cell fraction (not recorded which). This receptor carries the CDR3 CASSLVGARAFF. The base sequence is TGTGCCAGCAGCTTAGTCGGGGCCCGAGCTTTCTTT.